This T cell receptor (beta chain) was retrieved from a study of blood T cell repertoires in COVID-19. Study overall: From the United States, Italy and Spain came samples of acute and convalescent COVID-19. T cells, B-cell-depleted T cells, or PBMCs supplied cDNA or gDNA.

Authors' processing steps: Nucleated cell counts were estimated from reference gene primer amplification. Repertoires were generated with immunoSEQ multiplex PCR, while TCRdb's copy carries only in-frame clones and drops some. Clone size and the V and J calls come from that table; the DNA yielded D and trimming. The data hold 130,000 to 150,000 clones, with under 90% observed a single time. The CDR3 is made up of 12 amino acids. The V end lost 5 bases, the J end lost 6 bases, and 13 bases lay between the germline ends. Germline-derived CDR1 and CDR2 are SQVTM and ANQGSEA. The sample comprised peripheral blood. J is TRBJ1-1 and V is TRBV29-1, with unresolved D. This receptor was obtained from a human donor in a cohort sampled during active COVID-19. The CDR3 here is CSVTTRAAEAFF. In DNA form, the CDR3 reads TGCAGCGTTACCACGAGGGCGGCTGAAGCTTTCTTT. Filled out from reference TRBV29-1 and TRBJ1-1, the complete variable domain reads SAVISQKPSRDICQRGTSLTIQCQVDSQVTMMFWYRQQPGQSLTLIATANQGSEATYESGFVIDKFPISRPNLTFSTLTVSNMSPEDSSIYLCSVTTRAAEAFFGQGTRLTVV.